This TCR beta chain was captured in a study of post-analysis software for immune sequencing data (dated by TCRdb to between 2014 and 2017). For context, the study as a whole: Relapsing-remitting, secondary progressive and progressive-relapsing multiple sclerosis were recorded as disease courses, and subtype annotation was lacking for some patients. A subset of samples was prepared in parallel using single-end sample barcoding, then pooled and co-amplified after Illumina adapter ligation. The patient repertoires were compared against approximately ten previously published healthy control repertoires obtained from donors aged roughly 6 to 25 years.

A note on this clonotype: There is no known antigen for this receptor. There are no base qualities to consult, and no much larger clone falls within one base.

Receptor amplification or capture employed PCR. The instrument was an Illumina HiSeq 2500. Unique molecular identifiers were incorporated into TCR beta cDNA libraries to reduce PCR and sequencing biases. Approximately 500,000 cDNA molecules were obtained for every 1 to 10 million input T cells, so each molecule roughly corresponded to one T cell. The same protocol used for the earlier healthy control dataset was applied to prepare and sequence the patient libraries. Within a given batch, samples were prepared together, multiplexed and sequenced on the same HiSeq lane. The paper's processing steps were these. Raw barcoded reads were processed with MIGEC, discarding single-read molecular identifier groups before consensus assembly and CDR3 extraction. VDJtools was used for post-analysis of the clonotype tables, with diversity normalized by down-sampling every dataset to the smallest sample size. In repertoire overlap clustering, CDR3 amino acid sequences, but not nucleotide sequences, were matched to correct batch-related cross-sample contamination. Using fastp trimming at Q25 and MiXCR clonotype assembly, TCRdb reanalyzed the public sequencing data and kept in-frame beta chains. Each entry merges the rows of one CDR3 protein and shows their most common DNA and genes. The V and J calls were not made by the authors but by TCRdb's processing. Here the sample has a few hundred thousand distinct CDR3 sequences; around a third occur a single time. The ten largest clonotypes hold 4.5% to 7.5% of the sample.

TCR beta repertoires were profiled from peripheral blood of 13 young patients with multiple sclerosis to demonstrate the VDJtools post-analysis software. The multiple sclerosis patients were children and adolescents between roughly 6 and 15 years of age. The paper's findings and limits, for the study overall: The control group was slightly older than the multiple sclerosis patient group. Significantly higher frequencies in patients than in controls were found for several TRBV segments, including TRBV5-6, TRBV5-1 and TRBV20-1. Strong co-clustering of samples prepared in the same batch was shown by direct clustering with F measure, prompting a batch-effect correction. Compared with controls, multiple sclerosis patients had significantly lower normalized Chao1 diversity, a finding suggesting substantial peripheral T-cell clonal expansion.

Inclusive of the bounding cysteine and phenylalanine, the CDR3 is 18 residues long. Left in the record is the CDR3 DNA by itself, 54 bases read in frame from the first base. V is pruned by 3 bases and J by 0 bases, leaving 10 bases of the junction without a gene match. CDR1 MNHEY and CDR2 SVGAGI were looked up in the germline V gene. The chain couples TRBV6-5 to TRBJ2-3; a stretch of 9 junction bases matches TRBD2. This TCR came from a girl aged 2 to 17 with multiple sclerosis. Input material: blood. The DNA sequence reads TGTGCCAGCAGTTATTCAGCCCGAGCGGGGGGCAGCACAGATACGCAGTATTTT. This is translated as CASSYSARAGGSTDTQYF.